This entry lists 29 T cell receptor beta chains sequenced from one sample in a study of T cells after yellow fever vaccination (dated by TCRdb to between 2017 and 2020). Library prep was done by 5' RACE. Sequencing took place on an Illumina NovaSeq 6000. TCRdb reprocessed the public reads (quality trimming at Q25 with fastp, clone calling with MiXCR) and kept in-frame beta chains. Each entry merges the rows of one CDR3 protein and shows their most common DNA and genes. The sample profile shows around 310,000 distinct CDR3 sequences; roughly 4% of them were found once. 23% of the sample comes from the top ten. What the treatment or condition label conveys for this sample: live attenuated yellow fever vaccine strain. The sequencing here drew on PBMCs, taken on the day of the yellow fever booster vaccination. These receptors originate from a young man who received the YFV17D yellow fever vaccine.

At least ten counts were recorded for this clonotype. V is TRBV12-3 or TRBV12-4 and J is TRBJ1-2, with 7 bases aligning to TRBD1. V was pared by 6 bases and J by 8 bases, with 12 bases of the junction left unmatched. The CDR3 sequence is 14 residues long. The CDR3 here is CASSPSPDRPGYTF. The CDR3 DNA reads TGTGCCAGCAGCCCTTCCCCGGACAGGCCCGGCTACACCTTC.

The table lists this clonotype with many counts. The genes are TRBV4-1 and TRBJ2-1; D gene uncertain. CDR1 MGHRA and CDR2 YSYEKL come from the germline V gene. The CDR3 contains 12 residues. Trimming left V 1 base short and J 10 bases short, with 8 bases between. CDR3 protein: CASSQATGEQFF. CDR3 DNA sequence: TGCGCCAGCAGCCAAGCGACTGGGGAGCAGTTCTTC.

This clonotype was counted many times. V usage is TRBV27 and J usage is TRBJ1-1; no reliable D call. Trimming shortened V by 1 base and J by 0 bases, and 3 bases separated the two germline ends. CDR1 and CDR2 from the germline V gene are MNHEY and SMNVEV (reference sequence). The CDR3 contains 13 residues. DNA of the CDR3: TGTGCCAGCAGTTTATTGGTGAACACTGAAGCTTTCTTT. This encodes CASSLLVNTEAFF.

This clonotype has a count of ten or more. The chain carries TRBV18 and TRBJ2-7; possible D gene TRBD2, 6 bases. Per the germline V gene, CDR1 is KGHSH and CDR2 is LQKENI. Trimming left V 2 bases short and J 6 bases short, with 11 bases between. This CDR3 comprises 13 residues. CDR3 sequence: CASSPRTKGEQYV. CDR3 nucleotide sequence: TGTGCCAGCTCACCAAGGACTAAGGGCGAGCAGTACGTC.

DNA for the CDR3: TGTGCCACCGGACAGGGGCTGGGAGGGGCCAACGTCCTGACTTTC. This codes for CATGQGLGGANVLTF. The chain employs TRBV30 and TRBJ2-6; 9 bases line up with TRBD1. The CDR3 is 15 amino acids. Germline V CDR1 and CDR2: GTSNPN, SVGIG (reference sequence). V trimming: 8 bases; J trimming: 4 bases; junction bases outside the gene matches: 9.

The table lists this clonotype with a few counts. The CDR3 DNA reads TGTGCCAGCTCACCACGTTGGGAACGGTTTGAAGCTTTCTTT. It specifies CASSPRWERFEAFF. The chain has TRBV18 and TRBJ1-1; D gene unclear. CDR1 KGHSH and CDR2 LQKENI come from the germline V gene. Trimming left V 1 base short and J 7 bases short, with 13 bases between. The CDR3 is made up of 14 amino acids.

This clonotype was seen a few times. The chain links TRBV12-3 or TRBV12-4 to TRBJ2-5; D might be TRBD2 (6 bases). Trimming removed 3 bases from V and 3 bases from J, with 17 bases in between. CDR3 length equals 16 residues. CDR3 sequence reads: CASSFSPLGGEETQYF. CDR3 DNA sequence: TGTGCCAGCAGTTTTTCCCCCCTCGGCGGGGAAGAGACCCAGTACTTC.

In this sample, this clonotype turned up a few times. The gene calls are TRBV4-1 and TRBJ1-5; perhaps TRBD1 as D (6 bases). The CDR3 is made up of 15 amino acids. CDR1 and CDR2 from the germline V gene are MGHRA and YSYEKL. The germline V and J ends were trimmed by 0 bases and 1 base, with 7 bases remaining between them. The CDR3 reads CASSQDDRSNQPQHF. CDR3 bases: TGCGCCAGCAGCCAAGATGACAGGAGCAATCAGCCCCAGCATTTT.

The rearrangement links TRBV28 to TRBJ2-7; 15 nucleotides align to TRBD2. The CDR3 is 20 residues long. Trimming took 6 bases from V and 0 from J; bases not matched to a gene: 15. Germline CDR1 MDHEN, CDR2 SYDVKM. The CDR3 DNA reads TGTGCCAGCAGCCCTTCAGGGGGACTAGCGGGGGGCAAAAGCTCCTACGAGCAGTACGTC. This sequence encodes CASSPSGGLAGGKSSYEQYV.

The chain joins TRBV19 to TRBJ2-3; no definite D call. The CDR3 has 13 residues. The germline V and J ends were trimmed by 3 bases and 0 bases, with 4 bases remaining between them. Germline-derived CDR1 and CDR2 are LNHDA and SQIVND (reference sequence). CDR3 in DNA: TGTGCCAGTAGTATGTCCAGCACAGATACGCAGTATTTT. It yields the protein CASSMSSTDTQYF.

This clonotype was counted ten times or more. The CDR3 here is CASSQDRVAANEKLFF. CDR3 coding DNA: TGCGCCAGCAGCCAGGACAGGGTGGCTGCTAATGAAAAACTGTTTTTT. This chain joins TRBV5-1 and TRBJ1-4; 8 nucleotides match TRBD1. J was trimmed by 3 bases and V by 4 bases; bases with no gene match: 8. This CDR3 has 16 residues. Germline CDR1 SGHRS, CDR2 YFSETQ.

The table lists this clonotype with many counts. The CDR3 loop is CASSPGGRSDTQYF. The CDR3 DNA follows: TGTGCCAGCAGCCCCGGAGGGAGGTCAGATACGCAGTATTTT. The J gene is TRBJ2-3, the V gene TRBV7-8; maybe TRBD2 (6 bases). Per germline, CDR1 SGHVS and CDR2 FQNEAQ. Between the trimmed V and J ends, which lost 5 bases and 4 bases, there was a span of 13 bases. The CDR3 runs to 14 residues. Full variable domain (missing parts from reference TRBV7-8 and TRBJ2-3): GAGVSQSPRYKVAKRGQDVALRCDPISGHVSLFWYQQALGQGPEFLTYFQNEAQLDKSGLPSDRFFAERPEGSVSTLKIQRTQQEDSAVYLCASSPGGRSDTQYFGPGTRLTVL.

This clonotype was detected a few times. The CDR3 nucleotides are TGTGCCAGCAGTTCAAACAGCGATCCCTACGAGCAGTACGTC. It codes for CASSSNSDPYEQYV. The chain recombines TRBV28 with TRBJ2-7; D not certain. From germline, CDR1 is MDHEN and CDR2 SYDVKM. This CDR3 has 14 residues. The V end lost 4 bases, the J end lost 2 bases, and 12 bases lay between the germline ends.

The chain has TRBV12-3 or TRBV12-4 and TRBJ1-6; D call uncertain. The CDR3 runs to 14 residues. V lost 7 bases, J lost 8 bases, and 15 bases lay in between. CDR3 nucleotides: TGTGCCAGCACCCCGGGCCTAGGCCATTCACCCCTCCACTTT. It yields the protein CASTPGLGHSPLHF.

This clonotype has ten or more counts. J is TRBJ2-5 and V is TRBV7-2, with no clear D. The length of the CDR3 is 14 residues. The V gene's germline CDR1 is SGHTA and CDR2 FQGNSA. Trimming took off 6 bases at V and 5 bases at J, with 16 bases between the two ends. CDR3 coding DNA: TGTGCCAGCAGTTTCAATAGCCCATTGGAGACCCAGTACTTC. Its translation: CASSFNSPLETQYF.

In this sample, this clonotype turned up a few times. The genes are TRBV7-9 and TRBJ1-6, with D maybe TRBD1 (5 bases). V was clipped by 4 bases and J by 6 bases, with 10 bases between them. Germline V CDR1 and CDR2: SEHNR, FQNEAQ (reference sequence). This CDR3 is built from 14 residues. As DNA, the CDR3 is TGTGCCAGCAGCTGGGAGGACACTAATTCACCCCTCCACTTT. Amino acid sequence: CASSWEDTNSPLHF.

This clonotype came up many times. This rearrangement joins TRBV7-9 to TRBJ1-1; TRBD1 might be the D (6 bases). The CDR3 is 13 residues long. Trimming pared 4 bases from V and 9 bases from J, leaving 15 bases between. CDR1 and CDR2 from the germline V gene are SEHNR and FQNEAQ (reference sequence). CDR3 nucleotide sequence: TGTGCCAGCAGCTCCTTCGACAGGCGGAAAGCTTTCTTT. This encodes CASSSFDRRKAFF. The variable domain in full, with the rest retrieved from reference TRBV7-9 and TRBJ1-1, is DTGVSQNPRHKITKRGQNVTFRCDPISEHNRLYWYRQTLGQGPEFLTYFQNEAQLEKSRLLSDRFSAERPKGSFSTLEIQRTEQGDSAMYLCASSSFDRRKAFFGQGTRLTVV.

The chain couples TRBV18 to TRBJ1-1, with TRBD1 matching 7 bases. This CDR3 spans 15 amino acids. V dropped 3 bases and J dropped 4; count of bases not matched to a gene: 8. Germline V gene data show CDR1 as KGHSH and CDR2 as LQKENI. The CDR3 region is CASSPGLDRPTEAFF. The CDR3 bases are TGTGCCAGCTCACCCGGTTTGGACAGGCCCACTGAAGCTTTCTTT.

This clonotype was counted ten times or more. The chain is built from TRBV5-1 and TRBJ2-1, with D possibly being TRBD1 or TRBD2 (5 bases each). V lost 4 bases and J lost 4, with 15 bases in between. This CDR3 has 15 amino acids. Looked up from germline, CDR1 is SGHRS and CDR2 is YFSETQ. CDR3 region: CASSLTGTEYNEQFF. As DNA, the CDR3 is TGCGCCAGCAGCCTTACCGGGACCGAGTACAATGAGCAGTTCTTC.

In this sample, this clonotype turned up a few times. The J gene is TRBJ2-3, the V gene TRBV20-1; weak D call: TRBD1 (5 bases). This CDR3 comprises 12 residues. Germline V gene data show CDR1 as DFQATT and CDR2 as SNEGSKA (reference sequence). Trimming removed 4 bases at V and 4 bases at J, with 9 bases between. The CDR3 region has the DNA TGCAGTGCTATTAGGGGCTCAGATACGCAGTATTTT. Its protein product is CSAIRGSDTQYF.

This clonotype was seen ten or more times. This rearrangement joins TRBV7-9 to TRBJ2-3; D possibly matches TRBD1 or TRBD2 (5 bases each). The V and J ends lost 4 bases and 6 bases respectively, with 14 bases between them. Looked up from germline, CDR1 is SEHNR and CDR2 is FQNEAQ (reference sequence). This CDR3 region has 14 residues. The CDR3 nucleotides read TGTGCCAGCAGCTGGGACCCGGAGCGGGATACGCAGTATTTT. Residues: CASSWDPERDTQYF.

This clonotype was observed many times. The chain recombines TRBV5-5 with TRBJ2-1, with 13 bases fitting TRBD2. There are 20 residues in the CDR3. Germline V gives CDR1 SGHKS, CDR2 YYEKEE (reference sequence). Germline trimming cut 0 bases from V and 0 bases from J; bases unmatched to any gene: 9. In nucleotides, the CDR3 is TGTGCCAGCAGCTTGGCCCCGGGACTAGCGGGGAGTTTCTCCTACAATGAGCAGTTCTTC. Encoded protein: CASSLAPGLAGSFSYNEQFF.

This clonotype was observed at least ten times. The chain has TRBV14 and TRBJ1-4; no clear D gene. CDR1 and CDR2 from the germline V gene are SGHDN and FVKESK. V lost 0 bases and J 3 bases, leaving 8 bases between the germline ends. The CDR3 spans 15 residues. The DNA of the CDR3 is TGTGCCAGCAGCCAAGAATGGGCTTCTAATGAAAAACTGTTTTTT. Encoded protein: CASSQEWASNEKLFF.

This clonotype appeared a few times. V and J are TRBV4-1 and TRBJ2-6; D gene ambiguous. Trimming left V 1 base short and J 4 bases short, with 11 bases between. Per the germline V gene, CDR1 is MGHRA and CDR2 is YSYEKL. The CDR3 loop spans 16 amino acids. CDR3 in amino acids: CASSQVGWAGANVLTF. The CDR3 coding sequence is TGCGCCAGCAGCCAAGTAGGATGGGCGGGGGCCAACGTCCTGACTTTC.

Ten or more counts support this clonotype. The chain couples TRBV18 to TRBJ1-1; a weak D match, TRBD1 (6 bases). The CDR3 totals 12 residues. Germline-derived CDR1 and CDR2 are KGHSH and LQKENI. Trimming removed 1 base from V and 11 bases from J, with 11 bases in between. The CDR3 sequence is CASSPRQGLAFF. The CDR3 DNA follows: TGTGCCAGCTCACCACGGCAGGGGTTGGCTTTCTTT.

The CDR3 spells CASSLLGCELGTEAFF. In DNA form, the CDR3 reads TGTGCCAGCAGCTTACTCGGGTGCGAACTTGGTACTGAAGCTTTCTTT. This chain uses TRBV7-8 with TRBJ1-1; no reliable D call. Germline V CDR1 and CDR2: SGHVS, FQNEAQ. The CDR3 consists of 16 residues. Trimming pared 2 bases from V and 5 bases from J, leaving 18 bases between.

The chain couples TRBV14 to TRBJ1-2; D perhaps matches TRBD1 (5 bases). Germline values: CDR1 SGHDN, CDR2 FVKESK. Deletions cut 0 bases from V and 4 bases from J, with 15 bases between. This CDR3 contains 16 residues. DNA for the CDR3: TGTGCCAGCAGCCAAGATCCCCTCCCGGGGGGCTATGGCTACACCTTC. It is translated as CASSQDPLPGGYGYTF.

This clonotype was observed many times. V usage is TRBV7-2 and J usage is TRBJ2-5; 8 bases align to TRBD2. The trim removed 2 bases at V and 3 bases at J, leaving 2 bases unmatched. The CDR3 totals 14 residues. Germline V gene lookup returns CDR1 SGHTA and CDR2 FQGNSA. The CDR3 is CASSLQAGEETQYF. The DNA of the CDR3 is TGTGCCAGCAGCTTACAAGCGGGGGAAGAGACCCAGTACTTC.

The chain links TRBV14 to TRBJ2-7; maybe TRBD2 (6 bases). With 4 bases removed from V and 3 bases from J, the gap between germline ends came to 16 bases. This CDR3 comprises 15 residues. Germline lookup yields CDR1 SGHDN and CDR2 FVKESK. This CDR3 is CASSRKTGSIYEQYF. In nucleotides, the CDR3 is TGTGCCAGCAGCCGCAAAACCGGGAGTATCTACGAGCAGTACTTC.